This note documents a single T cell receptor beta chain sequence. The antigen it binds to is not known. Base qualities were left out, and no much larger clone turns up one base away. The time point label here, explained by the study, means: about 28 days (+/-7) after the second vaccine dose. Taken with the paper, the label for treatment or condition translates to: meningococcal conjugate vaccine given as trial control. Vaccinee samples came from UK trials COV001 and COV002, including a single-blind randomized controlled phase 2/3 trial of AZD1222 (ChAdOx1 nCoV-19) in healthy adults. Trial participant PBMC samples were collected at day 0 and day 28 after the second dose for TCRbeta chain sequencing. The sample originates from a study of T cell responses to AZD1222 COVID-19 vaccine (dated by TCRdb to the early 2020s). Some background on the complete study: A total of around 240 trial participants underwent TCR sequencing, of whom about 200 received two doses of AZD1222 and roughly 25 received two doses of the MenACWY control vaccine. Trial participants were enrolled into age subgroups of 18-55, 56-69 and 70-plus years, which contained approximately 150, 28 and 58 TCR-sequenced participants, respectively. What the study reported, not specific to this receptor: Reportedly, almost half of the unique spike-specific TCRs recognized epitopes lying outside the regions that are mutated in the B.1.351 and B.1.1.7 variants. Vaccine-associated CD4 TCRs spanned the whole spike protein, with dominant responses in regions 160-218 and 743-854. Participants were mostly white British, with more females than males. The authors suggested clonal diversity may have been underestimated. Spike-specific TCR breadth and depth rose significantly after two AZD1222 doses compared with day 0 and with MenACWY recipients. No day 14 peak-response samples were available, so repertoires were characterized only after the peak T cell response. Conclusions about previously exposed vaccinees are limited, since just a handful of AZD1222 recipients were seropositive for SARS-CoV-2 at baseline. The 56-69-year group was small, and its depth increase did not reach significance, likely because of low power.

The germline V gene (reference sequence) provides CDR1 LNHDA and CDR2 SQIVND. V drops 8 bases and J drops 6 bases, leaving 16 bases in between. Counted from cysteine to phenylalanine, this CDR3 has 14 amino acids. This entry keeps only the CDR3 DNA: 42 bases, framed from base 1. The CDR3 regions of human TCRbeta chains were analyzed by immunosequencing. In the authors' own workflow: TCRs in the repertoires were matched against a reference library of SARS-CoV-2-specific TCRs that had been generated with the MIRA antigen-specificity platform. Breadth was defined as the fraction of unique TCRs that were SARS-CoV-2-associated. Depth was defined as the fraction of total T cells that were SARS-CoV-2-associated. Each spike-specific TCR was assigned to its reactive spike region and to a CD4 or CD8 class using the MIRA data. Log10-transformed breadth and depth values were compared by one-way ANOVA with Sidak's multiple comparisons tests. This immuneACCESS table, as held by TCRdb, lists in-frame sequences with V and J called but not all clones. Of the missing ones, under half trace to an unresolved V gene in checked studies; the others have no known cause. Clone size and V and J calls were adopted from that table, with D and trimming inferred from the DNA. This sample holds around 210,000 clones; about 94% were observed only once. The leading ten clones occupy around 1.5% of the sample.

The receptor was derived from an adult who received the MenACWY meningococcal vaccine as a control. The chain joins TRBV19 to TRBJ1-4; TRBD1 could be the D gene, as 5 bases match. The material sequenced was peripheral blood, taken 28 days after the second dose of the MenACWY control vaccine. The CDR3 protein: CASGTGGPYEKLFF. The sequence in DNA is TGTGCCAGTGGAACAGGAGGTCCATATGAAAAACTGTTTTTT.